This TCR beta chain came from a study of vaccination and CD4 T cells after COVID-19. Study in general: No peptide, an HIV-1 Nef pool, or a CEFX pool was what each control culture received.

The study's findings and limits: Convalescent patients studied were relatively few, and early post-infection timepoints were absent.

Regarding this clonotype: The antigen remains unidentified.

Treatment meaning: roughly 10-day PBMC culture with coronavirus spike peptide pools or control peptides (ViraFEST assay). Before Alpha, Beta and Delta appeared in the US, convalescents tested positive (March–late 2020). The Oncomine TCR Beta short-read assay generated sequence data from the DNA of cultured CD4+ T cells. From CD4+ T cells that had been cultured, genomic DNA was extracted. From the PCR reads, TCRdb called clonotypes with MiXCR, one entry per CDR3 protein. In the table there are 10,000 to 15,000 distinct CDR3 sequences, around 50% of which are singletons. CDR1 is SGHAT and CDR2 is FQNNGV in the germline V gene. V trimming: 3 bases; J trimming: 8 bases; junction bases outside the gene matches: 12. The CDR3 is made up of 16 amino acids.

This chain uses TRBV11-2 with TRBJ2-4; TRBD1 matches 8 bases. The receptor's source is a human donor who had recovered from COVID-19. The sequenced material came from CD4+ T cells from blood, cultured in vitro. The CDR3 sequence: CASSFGQGRLGHIQYF. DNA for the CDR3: TGTGCCAGCAGCTTCGGACAGGGCCGGCTGGGGCACATTCAGTACTTC.